The present TCR beta chain was sequenced within a study of T cells after yellow fever vaccination (dated by TCRdb to the late 2010s). About the investigation overall: The SMART-Seq v4 Ultra Low Input RNA kit was used to prepare libraries from fractions with low cell numbers. To follow T-cell clones before and after primary and booster YFV17D yellow fever vaccination, bulk TCR alpha and beta repertoires were sequenced over time. Two healthy male donors made up the cohort, one aged 18 to 29 years and the other aged 30 to 40 years. Blood was collected at multiple timepoints before and after primary and secondary immunization, and bulk PBMC replicates and cell subsets were isolated.

TCR cDNA was synthesized by 5'RACE template switching, which introduced a universal primer site and unique molecular identifiers. Priming for cDNA synthesis came from both the TCR alpha and TCR beta constant segments. Library amplification involved two PCR steps, and the second step added sample barcodes and sequencing adapters. Libraries were sequenced on Illumina HiSeq 2500 (2x100 bp) or NovaSeq (2x150 bp). Per the original workflow: MIGEC was used to demultiplex reads and collapse the reads into UMI consensus sequences, and MiXCR was used for V(D)J alignment. Vaccine-responding clonotypes were defined with edgeR using replicate PBMC samples, requiring FDR below 0.01 and a log2 fold change above 5 up to day 15. Bulk clonotypes were assigned CD4 or CD8 identity according to which sequenced CD4 or CD8 repertoire held them at higher abundance. TCRdb redid the processing of the public reads, applying fastp at Q25 and MiXCR, and retained in-frame beta chains. Entries that share a CDR3 protein sequence are merged under the most common genes and DNA. TCRdb, not the authors, supplied the V and J calls. Present in this sample are 500,000 to 650,000 distinct CDR3 sequences, 10% to 15% of which were seen just once. The top ten constitute about 16% of the sample.

Sample treatment or condition, as interpreted from the label and publication: live attenuated yellow fever vaccine strain. At every blood-draw timepoint, two biological replicates of bulk PBMCs were collected. PBMCs were isolated from peripheral blood using a standard Ficoll-Paque protocol. RNA was extracted with TriZol from bulk PBMCs, CD4 and CD8 fractions, and dextramer-positive and dextramer-negative fractions. CDR1 is given as SGHAT and CDR2 as FQNNGV, both from the germline V gene. CDR3 length: 16 amino acids, cysteine to phenylalanine. CDR3 DNA is the only sequence kept; it has 48 bases, read in frame from the first base. Trimming takes 1 base from V and 2 bases from J, and the germline ends sit 11 bases apart. This clonotype was seen a few times. Its target antigen remains unknown. Within one base of it there is no much larger clone, and no base qualities were kept. Overall study outcomes, separate from this receptor: The secondary T-cell response was found to be weaker but faster than the primary response, with a peak reached on day 5 rather than on day 15. After the booster, most clones that had expanded after primary vaccination were detected again (nearly 98% of CD4 and more than 85% of CD8), suggesting broad maintenance of memory. FACS-sorted repertoires could contain abundant contaminating clonotypes from the bulk population, so computational filtering was required. A small share of clonotypes occurred in both CD4 and CD8 compartments, likely arising from convergent recombination. Because only a couple of donors were included in the study, the extent to which the findings can be generalized is limited.

The TCR sequence derives from a man aged 30-40 years who received the YFV17D yellow fever vaccine. The chain employs TRBV11-2 and TRBJ2-2; TRBD1 is perhaps the D gene, given 6 matching bases. The sequences come from PBMCs, collected on the day of the yellow fever booster vaccination. In nucleotide form, the sequence is TGTGCCAGCAGCTTAGGGGGGCCCTACAACACCGGGGAGCTGTTTTTT. Its protein reads: CASSLGGPYNTGELFF. Here the CDR3 is joined to the reference TRBV11-2 and TRBJ2-2 genes, and the full variable domain is: EAGVAQSPRYKIIEKRQSVAFWCNPISGHATLYWYQQILGQGPKLLIQFQNNGVVDDSQLPKDRFSAERLKGVDSTLKIQPAKLEDSAVYLCASSLGGPYNTGELFFGEGSRLTVL.